The clone carrying this TCR beta chain has only a few counts. Reverse transcription of roughly 0.5 to 1 ug RNA was carried out with random hexamers. MiXCR, applied by TCRdb to the immunoSEQ multiplex PCR reads, yields one record per CDR3 protein. Among some 130,000 distinct CDR3 sequences, more than 90% were seen once, and the ten largest hold 0.12%. These data belong to a study of CD8 T cells in Susac syndrome. The germline gives CDR1 SQVTM, CDR2 ANQGSEA. The CDR3 totals 11 residues. The V end was cut by 3 bases, the J end by 2 bases, with 3 bases between. The sequenced sample was CD4+ T cells from PBMCs. The chain combines TRBV29-1 with TRBJ2-3; D remains ambiguous. This clonotype originated in a human donor in good health. This CDR3 reads CSVDTTDTQYF. The CDR3 DNA reads TGCAGCGTTGACACCACAGATACGCAGTATTTT.